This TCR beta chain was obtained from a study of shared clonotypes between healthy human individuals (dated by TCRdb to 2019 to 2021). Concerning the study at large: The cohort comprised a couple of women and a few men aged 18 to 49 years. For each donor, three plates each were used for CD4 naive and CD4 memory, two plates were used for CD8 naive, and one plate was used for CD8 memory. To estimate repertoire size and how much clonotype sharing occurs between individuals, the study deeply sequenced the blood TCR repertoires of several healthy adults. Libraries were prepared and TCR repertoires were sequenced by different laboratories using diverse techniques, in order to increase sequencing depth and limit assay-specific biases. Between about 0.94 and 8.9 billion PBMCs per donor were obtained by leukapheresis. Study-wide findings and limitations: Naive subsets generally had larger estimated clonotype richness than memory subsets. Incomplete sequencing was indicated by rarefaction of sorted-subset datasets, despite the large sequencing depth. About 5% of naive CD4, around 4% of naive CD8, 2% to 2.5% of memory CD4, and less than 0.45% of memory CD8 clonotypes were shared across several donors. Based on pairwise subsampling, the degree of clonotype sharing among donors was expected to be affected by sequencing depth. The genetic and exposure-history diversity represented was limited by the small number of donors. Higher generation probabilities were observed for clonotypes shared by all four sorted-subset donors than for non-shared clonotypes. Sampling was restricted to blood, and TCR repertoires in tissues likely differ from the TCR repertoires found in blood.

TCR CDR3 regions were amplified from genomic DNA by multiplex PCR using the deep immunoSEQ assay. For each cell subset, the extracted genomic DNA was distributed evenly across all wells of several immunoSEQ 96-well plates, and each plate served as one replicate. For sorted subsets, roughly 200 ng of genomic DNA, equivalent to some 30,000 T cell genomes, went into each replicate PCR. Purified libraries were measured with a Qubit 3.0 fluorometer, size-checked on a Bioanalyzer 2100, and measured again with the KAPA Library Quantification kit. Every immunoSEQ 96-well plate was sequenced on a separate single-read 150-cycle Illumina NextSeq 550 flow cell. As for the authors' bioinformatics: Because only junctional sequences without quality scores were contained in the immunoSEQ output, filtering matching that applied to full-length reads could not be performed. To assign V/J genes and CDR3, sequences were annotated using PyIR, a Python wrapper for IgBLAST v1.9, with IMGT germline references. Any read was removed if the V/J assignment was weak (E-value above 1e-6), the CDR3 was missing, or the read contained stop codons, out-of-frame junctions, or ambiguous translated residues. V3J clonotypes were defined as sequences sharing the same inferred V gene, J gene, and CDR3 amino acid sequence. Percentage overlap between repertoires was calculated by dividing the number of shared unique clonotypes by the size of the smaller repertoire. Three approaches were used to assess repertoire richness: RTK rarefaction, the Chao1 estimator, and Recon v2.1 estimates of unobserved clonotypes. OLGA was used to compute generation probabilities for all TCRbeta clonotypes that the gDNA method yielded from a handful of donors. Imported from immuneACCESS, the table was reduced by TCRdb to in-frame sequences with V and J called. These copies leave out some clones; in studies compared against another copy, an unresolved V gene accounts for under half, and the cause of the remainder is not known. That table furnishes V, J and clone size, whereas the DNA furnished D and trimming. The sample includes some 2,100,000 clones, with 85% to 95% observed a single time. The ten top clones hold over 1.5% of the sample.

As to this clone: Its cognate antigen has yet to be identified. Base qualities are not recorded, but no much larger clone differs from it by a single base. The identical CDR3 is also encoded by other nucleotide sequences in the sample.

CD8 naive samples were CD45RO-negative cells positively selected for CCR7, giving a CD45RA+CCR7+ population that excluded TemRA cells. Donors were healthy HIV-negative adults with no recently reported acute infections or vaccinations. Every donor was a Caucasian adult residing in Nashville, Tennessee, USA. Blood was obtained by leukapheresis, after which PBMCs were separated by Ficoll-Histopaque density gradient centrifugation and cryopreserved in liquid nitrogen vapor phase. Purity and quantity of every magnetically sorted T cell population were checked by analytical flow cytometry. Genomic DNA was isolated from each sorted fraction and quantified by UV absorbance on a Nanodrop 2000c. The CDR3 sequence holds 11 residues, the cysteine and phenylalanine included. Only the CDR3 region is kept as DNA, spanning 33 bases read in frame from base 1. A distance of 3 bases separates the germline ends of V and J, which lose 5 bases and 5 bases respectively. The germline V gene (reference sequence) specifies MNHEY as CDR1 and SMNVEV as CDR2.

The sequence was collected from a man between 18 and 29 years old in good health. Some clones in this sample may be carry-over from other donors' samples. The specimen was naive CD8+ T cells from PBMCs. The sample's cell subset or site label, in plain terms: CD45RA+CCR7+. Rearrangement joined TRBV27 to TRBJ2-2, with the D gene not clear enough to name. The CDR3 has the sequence CASSSTGELFF. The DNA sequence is TGTGCCAGCAGTAGTACCGGGGAGCTGTTTTTT.